This passage covers 5 T cell receptor beta chains from one sample sequenced in a study of blood T cell repertoires in COVID-19. The table came from immunoSEQ multiplex PCR; TCRdb's copy has only in-frame clones and leaves some out. The sample comprises under 300,000 clones, around nine tenths of which are singletons, and 5.5% to 7.5% rests with the top ten. Specimen: peripheral blood. The source is a woman aged 70-85 years with active or convalescent COVID-19.

The chain links TRBV12-3 or TRBV12-4 to TRBJ2-7; perhaps TRBD2 as D (6 bases). V was clipped by 4 bases and J by 2 bases, with 9 bases between them. The CDR3 runs to 13 residues. The CDR3 protein is CASSYGLTYEQYF. In DNA, the CDR3 is TGTGCCAGCAGTTACGGACTAACCTACGAGCAGTACTTC.

This sequence joins TRBV5-1 and TRBJ2-7; 8 nucleotides align to TRBD1. The V gene end was trimmed by 4 bases and the J gene end by 1 base; junction bases not matched to a gene: 7. The germline gives CDR1 SGHRS, CDR2 YFSETQ. The CDR3 has 15 amino acids. The CDR3 protein is CASSRGGQGSYEQYF. CDR3 bases: TGCGCCAGCAGCAGAGGCGGACAGGGATCCTACGAGCAGTACTTC.

The V and J genes are TRBV10-3 and TRBJ2-5, with 9 bases identical to TRBD2. This CDR3 spans 14 amino acids. The V segment lost 0 bases and the J segment 11 bases; nucleotides outside the gene matches: 7. Germline values: CDR1 ENHRY, CDR2 SYGVKD. CDR3 region: CAISESTAGGPQYF. DNA for the CDR3: TGTGCCATCAGTGAGTCGACAGCGGGGGGCCCTCAGTACTTC.

This clone was picked up one time. The V call is TRBV6-6, the J call TRBJ2-3; TRBD2 matches at 8 bases. J lost 5 bases, V lost 5 bases, and 9 bases had no gene match. Germline CDR1 MNHNY, CDR2 SVGAGI (reference sequence). The CDR3 is made up of 15 amino acids. CDR3 in amino acids: CASSAIAGPKDTQYF. CDR3 coding DNA: TGTGCCAGCAGTGCCATAGCGGGGCCTAAAGATACGCAGTATTTT.

A few counts support this clone. The chain recombines TRBV7-8 with TRBJ2-7; 9 bases agree with TRBD2. This CDR3 is 17 amino acids long. Germline V gene data show CDR1 as SGHVS and CDR2 as FQNEAQ. The trim removed 5 bases at V and 3 bases at J, leaving 14 bases unmatched. The CDR3 reads CASSRNRILAGYYEQYF. CDR3 nucleotides: TGTGCCAGCAGCCGAAACCGAATACTAGCGGGCTACTACGAGCAGTACTTC.